The 17 T cell receptor gamma chains listed next were all sequenced from one sample in a study of human gamma delta and Vdelta1 T cells. For these TCRs, the target antigens are not known. TCRdb re-called the PCR reads with CATT. The profile shows over 4,000 gamma-chain clones, about 31% of them singletons. The sample comprised Vdelta1 gamma-delta T cells from blood grown in culture (DOT cells). The receptors were gathered from a human donor in good health.

The rearrangement joins TRGV2 to TRGJP2. The V segment lost 0 bases and the J segment 3 bases; nucleotides outside the gene matches: 7. CDR3 length: 16 residues. Germline CDR1 is EGSNGY and CDR2 is YDSYNSKV. The CDR3 sequence: CATWDGRGGSDWIKTF. The DNA of the CDR3 is TGTGCCACCTGGGACGGGCGCGGGGGTAGTGATTGGATCAAGACGTTT.

This chain joins TRGV5 and TRGJ1 or TRGJ2. The CDR3 contains 11 residues. CDR1 VINAFY and CDR2 YDVSNSKD come from the germline V gene. Trimming at V came to 3 bases and at J to 10 bases, leaving 6 bases not matched to a gene. The CDR3 sequence is CATWDSWKKLF. CDR3 in DNA: TGTGCCACCTGGGACTCGTGGAAGAAACTCTTT.

This clone appeared a few times. V and J are TRGV4 and TRGJP2. Germline V gives CDR1 EGSTGY, CDR2 YDSYTSSV. V was clipped by 0 bases and J by 12 bases; unmatched bases: 4. CDR3 size: 12 residues. CDR3 DNA sequence: TGTGCCACCTGGGATGGGGGGGGGATCAAGACGTTT. It codes for CATWDGGGIKTF.

This sequence joins TRGV2 and TRGJ1 or TRGJ2. The CDR3 is 14 amino acids. V lost 0 bases to trimming and J lost 2 bases; unmatched junction nucleotides: 4. Germline assignment: CDR1 EGSNGY and CDR2 YDSYNSKV. The CDR3 bases are TGTGCCACCTGGGACGGGCAACATTATTATAAGAAACTCTTT. Translation gives CATWDGQHYYKKLF.

This clone is categorized as large. The chain uses TRGV4 and TRGJ1 or TRGJ2. With 2 bases clipped from V and 3 bases from J, the junction kept 1 base outside the gene matches. This CDR3 is built from 12 residues. Per germline, CDR1 EGSTGY and CDR2 YDSYTSSV. The CDR3 DNA is TGTGCCACCTGGGATGTTTATTATAAGAAACTCTTT. It codes for CATWDVYYKKLF.

The chain uses TRGV2 and TRGJ1 or TRGJ2. The germline gives CDR1 EGSNGY, CDR2 YDSYNSKV. The CDR3 spans 14 residues. Trimming cost V 0 bases and J 2 bases; bases outside gene matches: 4. CDR3 sequence (DNA): TGTGCCACCTGGGACGGGAAGTATTATTATAAGAAACTCTTT. This encodes CATWDGKYYYKKLF.

This clone has only a few counts. The chain is built from TRGV9 and TRGJ1 or TRGJ2. The CDR3 covers 12 residues. The J segment lost 3 bases and the V segment lost 5 bases, leaving 4 bases of the junction unmatched. Germline assignment: CDR1 GITISATS and CDR2 ISYDGTV (reference sequence). In DNA form, the CDR3 reads TGTGCCTTGTGGGTGCCTTATTATAAGAAACTCTTT. Protein product: CALWVPYYKKLF.

The J gene is TRGJ1 or TRGJ2, the V gene TRGV9. The CDR3 spans 15 residues. The germline CDR1 and CDR2 sequences are GITISATS and ISYDGTV (reference sequence). With 0 bases clipped from V and 16 bases from J, the junction kept 21 bases outside the gene matches. CDR3: CALWEVQFPPRGNLF. The CDR3 nucleotides read TGTGCCTTGTGGGAGGTGCAATTTCCCCCACGGGGGAACCTCTTT.

The V gene is TRGV4, the J gene TRGJ1 or TRGJ2. From germline, CDR1 is EGSTGY and CDR2 YDSYTSSV. The CDR3 contains 13 residues. J was trimmed by 8 bases and V by 3 bases; bases with no gene match: 10. CDR3 nucleotide sequence: TGTGCCACCTGGGATCTGTGGTGGGATAAGAAACTCTTT. Its translation: CATWDLWWDKKLF.

This sequence joins TRGV2 and TRGJ1 or TRGJ2. The V gene end was trimmed by 0 bases and the J gene end by 12 bases; junction bases not matched to a gene: 5. There are 11 residues in the CDR3. In germline, CDR1 is EGSNGY, CDR2 YDSYNSKV. The CDR3 nucleotides are TGTGCCACCTGGGACGGGCTTACGAAACTCTTT. The encoded protein is CATWDGLTKLF.

Relative to its sample, this clone is large. Within the sample, other DNA sequences also encode this same CDR3. This chain joins TRGV4 and TRGJ1 or TRGJ2. The CDR3 runs to 12 residues. The germline V gene encodes CDR1 EGSTGY and CDR2 YDSYTSSV. V shed 0 bases and J 4 bases; nucleotides not matched to a gene: 0. Written as DNA, the CDR3 is TGTGCCACCTGGGATGGGTATTATAAGAAACTCTTT. This translates into CATWDGYYKKLF.

This chain links TRGV9 with TRGJP. The length of the CDR3 is 16 residues. The ends lost 0 bases at V and 6 bases at J; junction bases unmatched: 2. Germline lookup yields CDR1 GITISATS and CDR2 ISYDGTV (reference sequence). The CDR3 DNA sequence: TGTGCCTTGTGGGAGGTGCCAGAGTTGGGCAAAAAAATCAAGGTATTT. This translates into CALWEVPELGKKIKVF.

In regard to this clone: The same CDR3 arises from other DNA sequences in this sample as well. The V gene is TRGV4, the J gene TRGJ1 or TRGJ2. With 1 base clipped from V and 10 bases from J, the junction kept 4 bases outside the gene matches. The CDR3 sequence is 11 residues long. The germline V gene encodes CDR1 EGSTGY and CDR2 YDSYTSSV. The CDR3 loop is CATWDGRKKLF. The CDR3 nucleotides are TGTGCCACCTGGGATGGACGAAAGAAACTCTTT.

For this clone: Possible read error: a much larger clone is one base away. Other DNA sequences in this sample translate to the same CDR3. The gene calls are TRGV10 and TRGJP1. TRGV10 is noted as an ORF with a role that remains uncertain. This CDR3 is built from 14 residues. V dropped 8 bases and J dropped 0; count of bases not matched to a gene: 4. CDR3 bases: TGTGCTGCGTGGGACTATACCACTGGTTGGTTCAAGATATTT. Its protein is CAAWDYTTGWFKIF.

This clone appeared a few times. The chain couples TRGV2 to TRGJ1 or TRGJ2. Per the germline V gene, CDR1 is EGSNGY and CDR2 is YDSYNSKV. Trimming took 3 bases from V and 9 from J; bases not matched to a gene: 5. The CDR3 is made up of 11 amino acids. The CDR3 DNA sequence: TGTGCCACCTGGGACAGAATTAAGAAACTCTTT. This codes for CATWDRIKKLF.

The chain combines TRGV9 with TRGJ1 or TRGJ2. Germline CDR1 GITISATS, CDR2 ISYDGTV (reference sequence). This CDR3 spans 14 amino acids. With 0 bases clipped from V and 4 bases from J, the junction kept 6 bases outside the gene matches. The CDR3 here is CALWEVQEYYKKLF. CDR3 in DNA: TGTGCCTTGTGGGAGGTGCAGGAGTATTATAAGAAACTCTTT.

By share of the sample, this clone is medium-sized. The chain links TRGV4 to TRGJ1 or TRGJ2. Losses at the gene ends were 0 bases for V and 3 bases for J; bases not matched to a gene: 8. CDR3 length: 15 amino acids. In germline, CDR1 is EGSTGY, CDR2 YDSYTSSV. CDR3 nucleotides: TGTGCCACCTGGGATGGGCCGTCTGGTTATTATAAGAAACTCTTT. Its translation is CATWDGPSGYYKKLF.